Shown below are 14 T cell receptor beta chains from a single sample sequenced in a study of blood T cells in healthy people across ages. Next came a second PCR, run for 7 to 11 cycles, which used a sample-barcoded 5' primer along with a J-beta primer mix. TCRdb reanalysed the 5' RACE reads using MiXCR and keeps one entry per CDR3 protein. The top ten hold approximately 10% of the sample, which has fewer than 2,000,000 distinct CDR3 sequences, about 31% seen once. What was sequenced was blood. The receptors shown here come from a woman aged 25 to 39 in good health.

In this sample, this clonotype turned up a few times. This chain connects TRBV2 to TRBJ2-2, with no clear D. CDR3 length: 15 amino acids. V was pared by 2 bases and J by 0 bases, with 7 bases between. Germline CDR1 is SNHLY and CDR2 is FYNNEI. The CDR3, as DNA: TGTGCCAGCAGTGAATGGCGGTCGAACACCGGGGAGCTGTTTTTT. Residues: CASSEWRSNTGELFF.

Only a few counts were recorded for this clonotype. The junction departs from germline at one end; a sequencing error may be responsible. The V gene is TRBV5-6, the J gene TRBJ1-2; 11 bases fit TRBD1. Germline lookup yields CDR1 SGHDT and CDR2 YYEEEE. The CDR3 consists of 17 residues. The CDR3 coding sequence is TGTGCCAGCAGCCTGGGGGGACAGGGGGTAGCTAACTATGGCCACACCTTC. This sequence encodes CASSLGGQGVANYGHTF.

The rearrangement links TRBV7-2 to TRBJ2-3, with 9 bases matching TRBD2. The CDR3 length is 16 residues. J was trimmed by 3 bases and V by 5 bases; bases with no gene match: 9. CDR1 is SGHTA, CDR2 FQGNSA, per germline. The CDR3 region is CASSTFAGGPTDTQYF. CDR3 DNA sequence: TGTGCCAGCAGCACATTCGCGGGGGGGCCAACAGATACGCAGTATTTT.

Comment on this clonotype: The junction shows a germline mismatch at one end, possibly a read error. The chain uses TRBV12-3 or TRBV12-4 and TRBJ1-2; 7 bases are shared with TRBD1. There are 14 residues in the CDR3. In DNA form, the CDR3 reads TGTGCCAGCAGTCCTCGACAGGGAAACTATGACTACACCTTC. This sequence encodes CASSPRQGNYDYTF.

The chain is built from TRBV30 and TRBJ2-7, with 8 bases aligning to TRBD1. The CDR3 runs 14 residues. V lost 2 bases, J lost 4 bases, and 7 bases stayed unmatched. CDR1 is GTSNPN, CDR2 SVGIG, per germline (reference sequence). The CDR3 region is CAWSRTGFGYEQYF. The CDR3 DNA is TGTGCCTGGAGTCGGACAGGGTTTGGGTACGAGCAGTACTTC.

The J gene is TRBJ2-1, the V gene TRBV5-1, with 8 bases matching TRBD2. The CDR3 is 15 residues long. CDR1 and CDR2 (germline): SGHRS, YFSETQ. J was trimmed by 3 bases and V by 2 bases; bases with no gene match: 4. CDR3 residues: CASSFSLAGYNEQFF. The CDR3, as DNA: TGCGCCAGCAGCTTTTCCCTAGCGGGCTACAATGAGCAGTTCTTC.

Concerning this clonotype itself: The junction differs from germline at one of its ends, possibly a read error. This chain joins TRBV15 and TRBJ2-2; a weak D match, TRBD2 (5 bases). The germline V gene encodes CDR1 LNHNV and CDR2 YYDKDF (reference sequence). The CDR3 extends over 13 amino acids. The chain's CDR3 is CATSTVSPGVLFF. CDR3 in DNA: TGTGCCACCAGCACGGTCAGCCCCGGGGTGCTGTTTTTT.

The V call is TRBV20-1, the J call TRBJ2-2; D possibly uses TRBD1 or TRBD2 (5 bases each). This CDR3 region has 15 residues. Trimming took 4 bases from V and 3 from J, leaving 15 bases between them. The germline V gene has CDR1 DFQATT and CDR2 SNEGSKA (reference sequence). The CDR3 here is CSAIPGRTDTGELFF. CDR3 DNA: TGCAGTGCTATACCGGGACGGACGGACACCGGGGAGCTGTTTTTT.

V is TRBV27 and J is TRBJ2-1, with 11 bases matching TRBD2. The CDR3 extends over 15 amino acids. The V gene end was trimmed by 7 bases and the J gene end by 7 bases; junction bases not matched to a gene: 9. Germline CDR1 reads MNHEY; CDR2 reads SMNVEV (reference sequence). CDR3 sequence reads: CASTSGTSGLNEQFF. The CDR3 region has the DNA TGTGCCAGCACTTCCGGGACTAGCGGCTTGAATGAGCAGTTCTTC.

On this clonotype: The CDR3 carries no conserved terminal phenylalanine or tryptophan, so it likely arises from a read error. The rearrangement joins TRBV12-3 or TRBV12-4 to TRBJ2-6; tentative D call: TRBD1 (6 bases). Trimming left V 5 bases short and J 0 bases short, with 20 bases between. CDR3 size: 19 residues. DNA for the CDR3: TGTGCCAGCAGTCCCCACACAGGGAGACTATCCTCTGGGGCCAACGTCCTGACTTCC. It translates to CASSPHTGRLSSGANVLTS.

The chain couples TRBV25-1 to TRBJ1-2; D is uncertain. This CDR3 has 13 residues. Trimming removed 3 bases at V and 1 base at J, with 6 bases between. Germline values: CDR1 MGHDK, CDR2 SYGVNS. This CDR3 is CASSDAGNYGYTF. The CDR3 nucleotides are TGTGCCAGCAGTGATGCTGGTAACTATGGCTACACCTTC.

The gene calls are TRBV7-2 and TRBJ1-1, with D possibly TRBD1 on 5 matching bases. The V end was cut by 11 bases, the J end by 1 base, with 20 bases between. CDR1 SGHTA and CDR2 FQGNSA come from the germline V gene. The CDR3 is made up of 15 amino acids. CDR3 amino acids: CAVRGLIQTNTEAFF. DNA of the CDR3: TGTGCCGTACGGGGGTTAATCCAAACGAACACTGAAGCTTTCTTT.

This chain links TRBV5-1 with TRBJ2-1; 8 bases map to TRBD1. Germline loops: CDR1 SGHRS, CDR2 YFSETQ. The V segment lost 3 bases and the J segment 4 bases; nucleotides outside the gene matches: 15. The CDR3 totals 18 residues. The CDR3 DNA is TGCGCCAGCAGCTGGAGGAGGGGAGGACAGGGTTTGTACAATGAGCAGTTCTTC. This translates into CASSWRRGGQGLYNEQFF. Drawing the rest from reference TRBV5-1 and TRBJ2-1, the complete variable domain is KAGVTQTPRYLIKTRGQQVTLSCSPISGHRSVSWYQQTPGQGLQFLFEYFSETQRNKGNFPGRFSGRQFSNSRSEMNVSTLELGDSALYLCASSWRRGGQGLYNEQFFGPGTRLTVL.

This rearrangement joins TRBV12-3 or TRBV12-4 to TRBJ1-4; D uncertain. The germline V and J ends were trimmed by 5 bases and 8 bases, with 15 bases remaining between them. The CDR3 runs 14 residues. CDR3 coding DNA: TGTGCCAGCAGTCCCCATAAGGGAGCAGAAAAACTGTTTTTT. This codes for CASSPHKGAEKLFF.